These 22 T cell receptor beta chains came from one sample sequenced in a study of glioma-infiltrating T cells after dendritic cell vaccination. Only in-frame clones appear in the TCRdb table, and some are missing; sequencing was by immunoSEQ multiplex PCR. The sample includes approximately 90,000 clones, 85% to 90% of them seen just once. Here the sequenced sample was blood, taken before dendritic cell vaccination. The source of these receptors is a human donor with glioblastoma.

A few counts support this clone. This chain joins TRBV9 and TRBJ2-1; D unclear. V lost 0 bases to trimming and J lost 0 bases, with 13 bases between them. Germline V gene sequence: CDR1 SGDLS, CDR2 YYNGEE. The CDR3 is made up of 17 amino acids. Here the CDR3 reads CASSVGADPFSYNEQFF. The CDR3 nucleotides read TGTGCCAGCAGCGTAGGGGCTGATCCCTTCTCCTACAATGAGCAGTTCTTC. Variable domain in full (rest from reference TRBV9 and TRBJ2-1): DSGVTQTPKHLITATGQRVTLRCSPRSGDLSVYWYQQSLDQGLQFLIQYYNGEERAKGNILERFSAQQFPDLHSELNLSSLELGDSALYFCASSVGADPFSYNEQFFGPGTRLTVL.

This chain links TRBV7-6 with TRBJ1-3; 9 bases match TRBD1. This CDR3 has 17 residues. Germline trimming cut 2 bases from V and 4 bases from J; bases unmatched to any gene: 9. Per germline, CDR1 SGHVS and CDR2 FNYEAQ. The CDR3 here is CASSLIAQGAVGNTIYF. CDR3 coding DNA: TGTGCCAGCAGCTTAATCGCACAGGGGGCCGTGGGAAACACCATATATTTT.

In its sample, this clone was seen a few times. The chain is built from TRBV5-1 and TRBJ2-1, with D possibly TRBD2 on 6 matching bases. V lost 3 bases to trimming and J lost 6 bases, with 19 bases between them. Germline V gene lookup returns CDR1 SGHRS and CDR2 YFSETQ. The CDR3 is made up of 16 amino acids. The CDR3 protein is CASSWSAGSEGNEQFF. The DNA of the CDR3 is TGCGCCAGCAGCTGGTCTGCGGGGAGCGAGGGCAATGAGCAGTTCTTC.

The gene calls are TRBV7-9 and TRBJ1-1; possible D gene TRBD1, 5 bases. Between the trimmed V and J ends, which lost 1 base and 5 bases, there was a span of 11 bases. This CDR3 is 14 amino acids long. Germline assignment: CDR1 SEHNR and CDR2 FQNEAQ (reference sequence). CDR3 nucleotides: TGTGCCAGCAGCTTAGAAGGGGTGGGGACTGAAGCTTTCTTT. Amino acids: CASSLEGVGTEAFF.

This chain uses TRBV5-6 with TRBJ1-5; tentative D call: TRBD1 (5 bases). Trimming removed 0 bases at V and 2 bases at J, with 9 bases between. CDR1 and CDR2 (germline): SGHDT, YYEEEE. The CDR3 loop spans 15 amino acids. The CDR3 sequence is CASSLAREGNQPQHF. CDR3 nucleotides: TGTGCCAGCAGCTTGGCCAGGGAGGGCAATCAGCCCCAGCATTTT.

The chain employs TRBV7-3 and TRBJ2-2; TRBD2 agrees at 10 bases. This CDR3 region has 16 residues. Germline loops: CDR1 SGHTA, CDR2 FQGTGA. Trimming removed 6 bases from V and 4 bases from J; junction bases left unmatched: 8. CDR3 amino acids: CASSYLAGDSTGELFF. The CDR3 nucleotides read TGTGCCAGCAGTTACCTAGCGGGAGATAGCACCGGGGAGCTGTTTTTT.

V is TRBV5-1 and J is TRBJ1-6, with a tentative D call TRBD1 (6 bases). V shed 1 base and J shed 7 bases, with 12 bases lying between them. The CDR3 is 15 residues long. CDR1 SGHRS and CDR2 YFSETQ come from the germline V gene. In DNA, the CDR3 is TGCGCCAGCAGCTTGCCGGCAGGGGAGAATTCACCCCTCCACTTT. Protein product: CASSLPAGENSPLHF. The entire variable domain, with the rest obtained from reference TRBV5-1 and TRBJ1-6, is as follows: KAGVTQTPRYLIKTRGQQVTLSCSPISGHRSVSWYQQTPGQGLQFLFEYFSETQRNKGNFPGRFSGRQFSNSRSEMNVSTLELGDSALYLCASSLPAGENSPLHFGNGTRLTVT.

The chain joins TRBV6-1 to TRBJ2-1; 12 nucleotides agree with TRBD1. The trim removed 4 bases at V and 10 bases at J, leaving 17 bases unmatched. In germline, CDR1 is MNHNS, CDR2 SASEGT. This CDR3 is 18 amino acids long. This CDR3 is CASSGPPGGTGGQREQFF. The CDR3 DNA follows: TGTGCCAGCAGTGGACCCCCGGGGGGGACAGGGGGCCAACGAGAGCAGTTCTTC.

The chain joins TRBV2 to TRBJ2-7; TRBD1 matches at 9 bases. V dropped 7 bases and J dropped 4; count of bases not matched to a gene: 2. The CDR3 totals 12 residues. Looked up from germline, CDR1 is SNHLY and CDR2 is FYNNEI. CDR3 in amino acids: CASKDRGYEQYF. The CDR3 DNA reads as TGTGCCAGCAAGGACAGGGGATACGAGCAGTACTTC.

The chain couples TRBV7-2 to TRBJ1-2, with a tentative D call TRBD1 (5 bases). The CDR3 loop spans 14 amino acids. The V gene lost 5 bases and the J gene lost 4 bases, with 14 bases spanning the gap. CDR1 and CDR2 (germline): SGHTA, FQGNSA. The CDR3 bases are TGTGCCAGCAGCGCCCCCGGACACTTCTATGGCTACACCTTC. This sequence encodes CASSAPGHFYGYTF. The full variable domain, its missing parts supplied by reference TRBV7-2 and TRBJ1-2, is GAGVSQSPSNKVTEKGKDVELRCDPISGHTALYWYRQSLGQGLEFLIYFQGNSAPDKSGLPSDRFSAERTGGSVSTLTIQRTQQEDSAVYLCASSAPGHFYGYTFGSGTRLTVV.

For the CDR3, the DNA is TGTGCCAGCAGCCCGGACAAGTCCTACGAGCAGTACTTC. It is translated as CASSPDKSYEQYF. The chain recombines TRBV5-6 with TRBJ2-7; D perhaps matches TRBD1 (5 bases). V lost 4 bases, J lost 1 base, and 9 bases lay in between. CDR3 length: 13 residues. The V gene's germline CDR1 is SGHDT and CDR2 YYEEEE.

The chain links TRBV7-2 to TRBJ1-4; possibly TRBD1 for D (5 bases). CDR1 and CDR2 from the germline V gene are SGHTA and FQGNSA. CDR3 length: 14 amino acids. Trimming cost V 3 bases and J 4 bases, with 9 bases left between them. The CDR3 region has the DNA TGTGCCAGCAGCTTCGCCAGGGATAATGAAAAACTGTTTTTT. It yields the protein CASSFARDNEKLFF.

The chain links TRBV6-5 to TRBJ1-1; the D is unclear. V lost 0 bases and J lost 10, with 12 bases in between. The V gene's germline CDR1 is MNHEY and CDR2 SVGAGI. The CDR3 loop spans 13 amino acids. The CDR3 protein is CASSYSGRERAFF. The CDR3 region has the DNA TGTGCCAGCAGTTACTCGGGAAGGGAGCGAGCTTTCTTT.

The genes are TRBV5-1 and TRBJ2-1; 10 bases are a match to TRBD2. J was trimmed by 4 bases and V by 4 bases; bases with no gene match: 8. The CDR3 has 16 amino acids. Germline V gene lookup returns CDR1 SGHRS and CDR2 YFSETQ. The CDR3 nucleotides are TGCGCCAGCAGCCGAGAACTAGCGGGAACATACAATGAGCAGTTCTTC. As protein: CASSRELAGTYNEQFF. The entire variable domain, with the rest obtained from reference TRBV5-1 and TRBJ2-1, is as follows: KAGVTQTPRYLIKTRGQQVTLSCSPISGHRSVSWYQQTPGQGLQFLFEYFSETQRNKGNFPGRFSGRQFSNSRSEMNVSTLELGDSALYLCASSRELAGTYNEQFFGPGTRLTVL.

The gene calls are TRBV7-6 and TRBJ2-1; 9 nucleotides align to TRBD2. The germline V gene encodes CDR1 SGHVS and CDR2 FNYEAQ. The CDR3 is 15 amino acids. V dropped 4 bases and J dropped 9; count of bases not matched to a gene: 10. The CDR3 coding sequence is TGTGCCAGCAGCTCTAGACGATCGACTAGCGGTGAGCAGTTCTTC. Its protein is CASSSRRSTSGEQFF.

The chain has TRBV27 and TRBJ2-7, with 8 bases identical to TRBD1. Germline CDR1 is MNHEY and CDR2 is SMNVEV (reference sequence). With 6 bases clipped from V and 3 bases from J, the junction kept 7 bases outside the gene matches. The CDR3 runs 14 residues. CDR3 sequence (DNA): TGTGCCAGCAGCCATACAGGGGGGAACTACGAGCAGTACTTC. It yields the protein CASSHTGGNYEQYF.

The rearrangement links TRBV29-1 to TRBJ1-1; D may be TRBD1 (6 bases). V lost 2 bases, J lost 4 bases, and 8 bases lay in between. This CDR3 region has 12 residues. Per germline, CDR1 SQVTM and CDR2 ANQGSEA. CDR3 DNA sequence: TGCAGCGTTGAACGCAGGGGCACTGAAGCTTTCTTT. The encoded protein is CSVERRGTEAFF.

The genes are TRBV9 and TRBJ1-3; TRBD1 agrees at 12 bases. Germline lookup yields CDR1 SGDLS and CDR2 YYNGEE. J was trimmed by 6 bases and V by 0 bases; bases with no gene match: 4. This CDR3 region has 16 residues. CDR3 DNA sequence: TGTGCCAGCAGCGTAGCATTGGGACAGGGGGCAAACACCATATATTTT. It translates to CASSVALGQGANTIYF.

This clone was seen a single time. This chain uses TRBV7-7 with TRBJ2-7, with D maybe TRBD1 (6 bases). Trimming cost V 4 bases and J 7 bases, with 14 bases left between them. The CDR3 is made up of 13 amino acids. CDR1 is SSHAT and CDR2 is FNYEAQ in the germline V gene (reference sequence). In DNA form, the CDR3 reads TGTGCCAGCAGCTCCAACAGGGACGGGGAGCAGTACTTC. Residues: CASSSNRDGEQYF.

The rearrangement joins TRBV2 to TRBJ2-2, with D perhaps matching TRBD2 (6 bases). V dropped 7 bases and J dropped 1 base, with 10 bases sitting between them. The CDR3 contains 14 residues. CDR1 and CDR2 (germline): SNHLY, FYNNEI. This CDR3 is CASKERVNTGELFF. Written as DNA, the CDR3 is TGTGCCAGCAAGGAGCGGGTGAACACCGGGGAGCTGTTTTTT.

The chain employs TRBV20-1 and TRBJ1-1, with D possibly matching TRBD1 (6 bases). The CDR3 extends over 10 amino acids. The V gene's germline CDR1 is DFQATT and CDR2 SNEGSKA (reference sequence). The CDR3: CATGYTEAFF. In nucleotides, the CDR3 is TGCGCCACAGGGTACACTGAAGCTTTCTTT.

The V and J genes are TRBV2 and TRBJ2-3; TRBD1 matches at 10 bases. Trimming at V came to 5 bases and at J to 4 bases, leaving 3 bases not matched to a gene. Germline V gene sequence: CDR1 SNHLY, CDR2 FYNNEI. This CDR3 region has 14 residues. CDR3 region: CASSTGQGADTQYF. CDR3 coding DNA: TGTGCCAGCAGTACCGGACAGGGGGCAGATACGCAGTATTTT. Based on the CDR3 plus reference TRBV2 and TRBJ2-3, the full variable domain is EPEVTQTPSHQVTQMGQEVILRCVPISNHLYFYWYRQILGQKVEFLVSFYNNEISEKSEIFDDQFSVERPDGSNFTLKIRSTKLEDSAMYFCASSTGQGADTQYFGPGTRLTVL.